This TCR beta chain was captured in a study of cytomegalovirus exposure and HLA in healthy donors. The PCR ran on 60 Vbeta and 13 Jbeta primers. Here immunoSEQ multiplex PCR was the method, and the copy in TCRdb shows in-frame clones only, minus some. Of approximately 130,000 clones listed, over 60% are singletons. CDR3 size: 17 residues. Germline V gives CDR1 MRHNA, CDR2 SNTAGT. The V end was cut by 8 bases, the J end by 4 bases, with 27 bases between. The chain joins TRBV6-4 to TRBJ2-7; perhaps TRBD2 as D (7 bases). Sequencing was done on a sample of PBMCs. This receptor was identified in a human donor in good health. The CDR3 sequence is CASGPQMGAGALYEQYF. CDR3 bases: TGTGCCAGCGGTCCCCAAATGGGGGCGGGAGCCCTTTACGAGCAGTACTTC.